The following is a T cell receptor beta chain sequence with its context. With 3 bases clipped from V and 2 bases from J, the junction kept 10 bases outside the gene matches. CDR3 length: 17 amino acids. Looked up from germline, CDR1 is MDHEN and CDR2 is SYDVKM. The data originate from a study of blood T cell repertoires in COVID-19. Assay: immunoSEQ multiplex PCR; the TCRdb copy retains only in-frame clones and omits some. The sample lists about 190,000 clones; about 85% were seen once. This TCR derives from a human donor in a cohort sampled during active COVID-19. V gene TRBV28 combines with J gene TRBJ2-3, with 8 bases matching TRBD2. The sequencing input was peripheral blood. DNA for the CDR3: TGTGCCAGCAGTTTCATGGTGGTAGCGGGACCCACAGATACGCAGTATTTT. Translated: CASSFMVVAGPTDTQYF.